This T cell receptor (beta chain) was found in a study of radiotherapy plus CTLA-4 blockade in lung cancer. Across the study: Objective responses were recorded in 15% to 20% of patients, with disease control recorded in around 30%. Study-wide findings and caveats: Tumor-derived TCR clones expanded in blood after radiotherapy plus ipilimumab.

Measured with immunoSEQ multiplex PCR; TCRdb has only the in-frame clones, and not every one. Of 75,000 or so clones listed, 78% are singletons. Points on this clone: Its antigen remains unidentified.

Alongside CTLA-4 blockade with ipilimumab, patients with chemo-refractory metastatic non-small-cell lung cancer received focal radiation. The TCR was taken from a human donor with non-small cell lung cancer who had a complete response to radiotherapy plus ipilimumab. Source: peripheral blood, taken from a patient treated with radiotherapy plus ipilimumab.

CDR3 protein: CASSLVRDRGSEQYF. The DNA for the CDR3 is TGTGCCAGCAGTTTAGTGAGGGACAGGGGAAGCGAGCAGTACTTC. The chain couples TRBV27 to TRBJ2-7, with 10 positions matching TRBD1. Losses at the gene ends were 2 bases for V and 6 bases for J; bases not matched to a gene: 7. The CDR3 is made up of 15 amino acids. Germline loops: CDR1 MNHEY, CDR2 SMNVEV (reference sequence).